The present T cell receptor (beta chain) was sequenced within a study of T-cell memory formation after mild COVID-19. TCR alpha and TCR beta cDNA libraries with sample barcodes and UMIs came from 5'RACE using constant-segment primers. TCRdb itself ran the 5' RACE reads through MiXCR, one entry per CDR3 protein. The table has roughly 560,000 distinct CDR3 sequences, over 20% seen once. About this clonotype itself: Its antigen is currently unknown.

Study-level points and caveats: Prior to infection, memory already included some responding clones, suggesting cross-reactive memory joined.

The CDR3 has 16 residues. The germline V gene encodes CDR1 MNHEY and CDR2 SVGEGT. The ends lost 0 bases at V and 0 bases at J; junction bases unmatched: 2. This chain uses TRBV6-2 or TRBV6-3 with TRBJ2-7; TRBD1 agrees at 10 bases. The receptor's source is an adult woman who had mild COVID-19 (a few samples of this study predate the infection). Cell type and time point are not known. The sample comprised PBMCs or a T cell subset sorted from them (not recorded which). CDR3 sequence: CASSYSRTGGSYEQYV. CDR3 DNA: TGTGCCAGCAGTTACTCCCGGACAGGGGGCTCCTACGAGCAGTACGTC.